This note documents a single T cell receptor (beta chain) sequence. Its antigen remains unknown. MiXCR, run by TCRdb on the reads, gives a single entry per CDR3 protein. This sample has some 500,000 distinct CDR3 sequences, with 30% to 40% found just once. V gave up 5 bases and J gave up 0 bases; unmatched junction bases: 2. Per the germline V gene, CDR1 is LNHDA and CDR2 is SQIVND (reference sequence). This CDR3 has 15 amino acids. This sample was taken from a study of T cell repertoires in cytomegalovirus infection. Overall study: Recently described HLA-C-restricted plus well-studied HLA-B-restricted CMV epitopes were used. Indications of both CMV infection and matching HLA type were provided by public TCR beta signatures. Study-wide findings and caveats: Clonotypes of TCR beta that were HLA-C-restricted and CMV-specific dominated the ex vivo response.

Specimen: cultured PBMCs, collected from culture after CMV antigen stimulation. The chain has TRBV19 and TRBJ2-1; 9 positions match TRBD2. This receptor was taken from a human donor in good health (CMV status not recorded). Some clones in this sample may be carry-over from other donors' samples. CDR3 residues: CASSPSGTSYNEQFF. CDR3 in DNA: TGTGCCAGTAGTCCTAGCGGGACCTCCTACAATGAGCAGTTCTTC.